The clone carrying this T cell receptor (beta chain) was counted only a few times. TCR beta CDR3 regions were amplified from RNA transcripts. HTBI primers were employed in a first-round RT-PCR of the TCR CDR3. TCRdb ran MiXCR on the multiplex PCR reads and lists one entry per CDR3 protein. This sample has about 290,000 distinct CDR3 sequences; roughly 13% occur once, and the top ten carry 7.9%. V was pared by 3 bases and J by 1 base, with 9 bases between. The CDR3 has 13 amino acids. Germline loops: CDR1 DFQATT, CDR2 SNEGSKA (reference sequence). The data were taken from a study of T cells in Graves' hyperthyroidism and ophthalmopathy.

This TCR was sampled from a woman aged 40 to 50 with Graves' hyperthyroidism. Sequencing input: blood. The chain is built from TRBV20-1 and TRBJ1-1; D gene uncertain. The CDR3 is CSASSPGNTEAFF. The CDR3 DNA is TGCAGTGCTAGCAGCCCAGGGAACACTGAAGCTTTCTTT.